A selection of T cell receptor beta chains follows, all from one sample in a study of blood T cells in healthy people across ages. TCRdb re-derived calls from the 5' RACE reads in MiXCR, one entry per CDR3 protein. The sample contains about 1,600,000 distinct CDR3 sequences, 42% of which appear only once. The material sequenced was blood. Receptors were obtained from a woman under 30 in good health. The CDR3 runs from the conserved cysteine through the conserved F or W. A D gene is named only where the DNA matches it firmly. Not every row has a clone size; where given, it reads once, few, many or a size class.

NA	TRBV27	NA	TRBJ2-7	TGTGCCAGCGGGCAGGGTCCGGAGGGTAGCTCCTACGAGCAGTACTTC	CASGQGPEGSSYEQYF
TRBD2	TRBV20-1	NA	TRBJ2-7	TGCAGTGGTAGAGCGGGGGAGTACGAGCAGTACTTC	CSGRAGEYEQYF
NA	TRBV12-3/TRBV12-4	NA	TRBJ1-2	TGTGCCAGCAGTTTAGCAGGCAGCCTCTATGGCTACACCTTC	CASSLAGSLYGYTF
NA	TRBV13	NA	TRBJ2-3	TGTGCCAGCAGCTTAGGAGGGTCCAAGAGTACAGATACGCAGTATTTT	CASSLGGSKSTDTQYF
TRBD1	TRBV6-6	NA	TRBJ1-1	TGTGCCAGCAGGATTACACCGGGACAGGGTTTGAACACTGAAGCTTTCTTT	CASRITPGQGLNTEAFF
NA	TRBV25-1	NA	TRBJ1-6	TGTGCCAGCAGTGAAGATTCCTATAATTCACCCCTCCACTTT	CASSEDSYNSPLHF
NA	TRBV6-5	NA	TRBJ2-2	TGTGCCACATCCGCCAATACCGGGGAGCTGTTTTTT	CATSANTGELFF
NA	TRBV6-5	NA	TRBJ2-3	TGTGCCAGCACCTACGGGACTGGGGGCATAGATACGCAGTATTTT	CASTYGTGGIDTQYF
TRBD1	TRBV6-5	NA	TRBJ2-7	TGTGCCAGCCGGAACGGACAGGCCTACGAGCAGTACTTC	CASRNGQAYEQYF
TRBD2	TRBV20-1	NA	TRBJ2-1	TGCAGTGCTGCCGGGACTAGCGTAAGTGAGCAGTTCTTC	CSAAGTSVSEQFF
NA	TRBV7-3	NA	TRBJ2-1	TGTGCCAGCAGCACCGGACGAGAGCAGTTCTTC	CASSTGREQFF
TRBD2	TRBV20-1	NA	TRBJ2-1	TGCAGTGCTAGAGTGTGGGCTAGCGGGGCCTCACACATCTACAATGAGCAGTTCTTC	CSARVWASGASHIYNEQFF
NA	TRBV20-1	NA	TRBJ2-4	TGCAGTGCTAGAGATCCGCCCGGGGGATACAAAAACATTCAGTACTTC	CSARDPPGGYKNIQYF
TRBD1	TRBV6-5	NA	TRBJ2-7	TGTGCCAGCAGTTACTCGATACAAGGGACAGCCTACGAGCAGTACTTC	CASSYSIQGTAYEQYF
NA	TRBV2	few	TRBJ2-3	TGTGCCAGCAGCCGGGCCTCTATGTCTCATACAGATACGCAGTATTTT	CASSRASMSHTDTQYF
TRBD1	TRBV7-2	few	TRBJ1-2	TGTGCCACCCGACAGGGTTCCAACTATGGCTACACCTTC	CATRQGSNYGYTF
TRBD2	TRBV6-6	NA	TRBJ2-7	TGTACCAGCACTTTAGCGGGAGGGCCGAGCTACGAGCAGTACTTC	CTSTLAGGPSYEQYF
NA	TRBV15	few	TRBJ2-5	TGTGCCACCAGCACTGCCCAAGGCCAAGAGACCCAGTACTTC	CATSTAQGQETQYF
NA	TRBV20-1	NA	TRBJ2-7	TGCAGTGCTAGACTCGCGGAGGCCTACGAGCAGTACTTC	CSARLAEAYEQYF
NA	TRBV7-9	NA	TRBJ1-2	TGTGCCAGCAGCTTGGGGGATTGGAATAACTATGGCTACACCTTC	CASSLGDWNNYGYTF
NA	TRBV2	NA	TRBJ1-2	TGTGCCAGCAATACCGTAAAAACTTCGGGTGGCTACACCTTC	CASNTVKTSGGYTF
TRBD1	TRBV6-5	NA	TRBJ1-2	TGTGCCACCCGGGCAGGGGGCCCTACTAGCTATGGCTACACCTTC	CATRAGGPTSYGYTF
NA	TRBV7-9	few	TRBJ2-3	TGTGCCAGCAGCTTAGGGCCGAACACAGATACGCAGTATTTT	CASSLGPNTDTQYF
TRBD1	TRBV6-5	NA	TRBJ2-1	TGTGCCTGCAGTTACTCGATGAGGGGGCGCAATGAGCAGTTCTTC	CACSYSMRGRNEQFF
NA	TRBV27	NA	TRBJ2-5	TGTGCCAGCAGTTTATTCCAGGGCCAACAAGAGACCCAGTACTTC	CASSLFQGQQETQYF
NA	TRBV20-1	few	TRBJ1-6	TGCAGTGCTAGAGGGTGGGAGAGCAGAACAAAAACAGATTCACCCCTCCACTTT	CSARGWESRTKTDSPLHF
NA	TRBV12-3/TRBV12-4	NA	TRBJ2-5	TGTGCCAGCAGGCCCGGACGATGGGAGACCCAGTACTTC	CASRPGRWETQYF
NA	TRBV5-1	NA	TRBJ2-5	TGCGCCAGCAGCACGAGGACGAGCAAAGAGACCCAGTACTTC	CASSTRTSKETQYF
NA	TRBV10-3	NA	TRBJ2-2	TGTGCCATCAGCCCGGTATCCACGAATGGCGGGGAGCTGTTTTTT	CAISPVSTNGGELFF
NA	TRBV12-5	NA	TRBJ2-7	TGTGCTAGTGGTCCCGGGGACACGTCCTACGAGCAGTACTTC	CASGPGDTSYEQYF
NA	TRBV4-1	few	TRBJ2-7	TGCGCCAGCAGCCAGGTCGGGGCAGCCGCCGAGCAGTACTTC	CASSQVGAAAEQYF
NA	TRBV5-1	many	TRBJ2-3	TGCGCCAGCAGCTCCGGACAATCTAGCACAGATACGCAGTATTTT	CASSSGQSSTDTQYF
NA	TRBV20-1	NA	TRBJ1-4	TGCAGTGCCAGGGGTTTAGGGACAACTAATGAAAAACTGTTTTTT	CSARGLGTTNEKLFF
TRBD1	TRBV2	few	TRBJ1-5	TGTGCCAGCAGTGGACAGGGGAGGAGCCAGCCCCAGCATTTT	CASSGQGRSQPQHF
NA	TRBV6-6	NA	TRBJ2-5	TGTGCCAGCAGTTACTCTCGGCAGACCCAAGAGACCCAGTACTTC	CASSYSRQTQETQYF
NA	TRBV4-1	NA	TRBJ2-1	TGCGCCAGCAGCCTCCGAGGGGGGGATGCCTACAATGAGCAGTTCTTC	CASSLRGGDAYNEQFF
NA	TRBV7-6	NA	TRBJ2-1	TGTGCCAGCAGCCCCGAACGGGGAGATGAGCAGTTCTTC	CASSPERGDEQFF